This T cell receptor (beta chain) was identified in a study of molecular identifiers for immune sequencing clone quantification. The V gene lost 0 bases and the J gene lost 4 bases, with 18 bases spanning the gap. This CDR3 is 17 amino acids long. CDR1 is MGHRA and CDR2 is YSYEKL in the germline V gene. One entry per CDR3 protein results from TCRdb running MiXCR on the PCR reads. In the table there are around 460,000 distinct CDR3 sequences, under 30% of which are singletons. This clonotype was sampled from a human donor in good health. Some libraries in this study had Jurkat cell RNA spiked in. Sequencing used naive CD8+ T cells from blood, with Jurkat cell RNA spiked in. Indicated subset: FACS-sorted CD8+CD4-CCR7+CD45RA+ naive T cells. This chain connects TRBV4-1 to TRBJ1-2; TRBD1 is a possible D gene (5 bases). The chain's CDR3 is CASSQDAQGKGVYGYTF. For the CDR3, the DNA is TGCGCCAGCAGCCAAGATGCCCAGGGAAAAGGTGTCTATGGCTACACCTTC.